These 18 T cell receptor beta chains were all obtained from the same sample, sequenced in a study of T cell repertoires in cytomegalovirus infection. TCRdb called the reads again in MiXCR, with one record for every CDR3 protein. The profile shows about 830,000 distinct CDR3 sequences, 30% to 35% of them singletons. No antigen has been identified for these receptors. The sequenced sample was cultured CD8+ T cells from PBMCs, obtained from culture after CMV antigen stimulation. Receptors originate from a human donor in good health (CMV status not recorded). Some clones in this sample may be carry-over from other donors' samples.

This sequence joins TRBV19 and TRBJ1-4; 7 bases line up with TRBD1. Germline V gene lookup returns CDR1 LNHDA and CDR2 SQIVND (reference sequence). V lost 3 bases, J lost 5 bases, and 9 bases stayed unmatched. The CDR3 length is 16 residues. CDR3 protein: CASSILGTALNEKLFF. The CDR3 region has the DNA TGTGCCAGTAGTATTTTGGGGACAGCACTCAATGAAAAACTGTTTTTT.

With regard to this clonotype: The junction departs from germline at one end; a sequencing error may be responsible. The chain links TRBV6-5 to TRBJ2-1; no reliable D call. Germline CDR1 and CDR2: MNHEY and SVGAGI. The CDR3 runs 11 residues. The CDR3 bases are TGTGCCAGCAGTTATGGGAATGAGCAGTCCTTC. Its translation is CASSYGNEQSF.

This clonotype occurred many times. This chain uses TRBV11-2 with TRBJ2-2; possibly TRBD2 for D (6 bases). CDR3 length: 15 residues. In germline, CDR1 is SGHAT, CDR2 FQNNGV. Trimming took 7 bases from V and 0 from J, leaving 12 bases between them. As DNA, the CDR3 is TGTGCCAGCACCCTGGCTAGCGCGAACACCGGGGAGCTGTTTTTT. This sequence encodes CASTLASANTGELFF.

V is TRBV7-6 and J is TRBJ1-1, with TRBD1 matching over 7 bases. This CDR3 spans 15 amino acids. The V gene's germline CDR1 is SGHVS and CDR2 FNYEAQ. V dropped 0 bases and J dropped 1; count of bases not matched to a gene: 2. The CDR3 protein is CASSLAQGENTEAFF. The CDR3, as DNA: TGTGCCAGCAGCTTAGCCCAGGGGGAGAACACTGAAGCTTTCTTT. The full variable domain, in which reference TRBV7-6 and TRBJ1-1 provide the parts outside the CDR3, is GAGVSQSPRYKVTKRGQDVALRCDPISGHVSLYWYRQALGQGPEFLTYFNYEAQQDKSGLPNDRFSAERPEGSISTLTIQRTEQRDSAMYRCASSLAQGENTEAFFGQGTRLTVV.

V usage is TRBV2 and J usage is TRBJ1-5; no reliable D call. The CDR3 spans 16 residues. The germline V gene has CDR1 SNHLY and CDR2 FYNNEI. Between the trimmed V and J ends, which lost 6 bases and 1 base, there was a span of 16 bases. The CDR3 nucleotides are TGTGCCAGCAGGGGATCTAAGGGAAGAAGCAATCAGCCCCAGCATTTT. As protein: CASRGSKGRSNQPQHF.

The genes are TRBV7-6 and TRBJ2-1; 10 bases align to TRBD2. The length of the CDR3 is 16 residues. The trim removed 5 bases at V and 4 bases at J, leaving 8 bases unmatched. The germline CDR1 and CDR2 sequences are SGHVS and FNYEAQ. The CDR3 spells CASSLPSGGEYNEQFF. In DNA, the CDR3 is TGTGCCAGCAGCCTCCCCAGCGGGGGGGAATACAATGAGCAGTTCTTC.

V and J are TRBV2 and TRBJ2-3; D is unresolved. Germline CDR1 reads SNHLY; CDR2 reads FYNNEI. V lost 6 bases and J lost 2, with 15 bases in between. The CDR3 extends over 15 amino acids. This CDR3 is CASSASWDSTDTQYF. CDR3 nucleotide sequence: TGTGCCAGCAGCGCCTCGTGGGATTCCACAGATACGCAGTATTTT.

Worth noting for this clonotype: Germline is not matched at one junction end, which may reflect a read error. The rearrangement joins TRBV27 to TRBJ2-3; TRBD1 might be the D (6 bases). The CDR3 has 15 residues. Germline CDR1 and CDR2: MNHEY and SMNVEV (reference sequence). CDR3 in amino acids: CASSIRGPNTDTRYF. DNA for the CDR3: TGTGCCAGCAGTATCAGGGGCCCCAACACAGATACGCGGTATTTT.

This clonotype has ten or more counts. V usage is TRBV7-9 and J usage is TRBJ2-3, with D possibly TRBD1 on 6 matching bases. This CDR3 spans 14 amino acids. V was trimmed by 7 bases and J by 6 bases, leaving 17 bases between them. Germline V gene lookup returns CDR1 SEHNR and CDR2 FQNEAQ (reference sequence). DNA for the CDR3: TGTGCCAGCAAGGGATCTGGGGGCTTGGATACGCAGTATTTT. Its protein product is CASKGSGGLDTQYF.

This chain joins TRBV24-1 and TRBJ2-1; 9 bases fit TRBD2. CDR1 and CDR2 from the germline V gene are KGHDR and SFDVKD. Trimming took 1 base from V and 5 from J; bases not matched to a gene: 5. This CDR3 region has 16 residues. CDR3 in DNA: TGTGCCACCAGTGATTTTGGCGGGGGGGCCCACAATGAGCAGTTCTTC. It specifies CATSDFGGGAHNEQFF.

Points on this clonotype: This may be a read error, as it is one base from a much larger clone. V gene TRBV7-4 combines with J gene TRBJ2-5, with D maybe TRBD1 (6 bases). The CDR3 loop spans 14 amino acids. Germline V gives CDR1 SGHVT, CDR2 SQSDAQ. This CDR3 reads CASSSVLGQETRYF. The DNA for the CDR3 is TGTGCCAGCAGCTCCGTGCTGGGACAAGAGACCCGGTACTTC.

This clonotype was detected only a few times. V and J are TRBV27 and TRBJ1-1; D is uncertain. CDR3 length: 11 amino acids. The V gene's germline CDR1 is MNHEY and CDR2 SMNVEV (reference sequence). The V and J ends lost 7 bases and 9 bases respectively, with 12 bases between them. The CDR3 here is CASIFGAQAFF. The DNA for the CDR3 is TGTGCCAGCATTTTTGGTGCCCAAGCTTTCTTT.

The J gene is TRBJ1-1, the V gene TRBV29-1; 7 bases are a match to TRBD1. Germline V lookup: CDR1 SQVTM, CDR2 ANQGSEA. The CDR3 is 12 amino acids. Trimming at V came to 6 bases and at J to 2 bases, leaving 3 bases not matched to a gene. The CDR3 region is CSVRQGNTEAFF. The CDR3 bases are TGCAGCGTAAGACAGGGTAACACTGAAGCTTTCTTT.

V and J are TRBV19 and TRBJ1-1, with no clear D. With 3 bases removed from V and 2 bases from J, the gap between germline ends came to 10 bases. Per the germline V gene, CDR1 is LNHDA and CDR2 is SQIVND (reference sequence). This CDR3 contains 14 residues. The CDR3 DNA follows: TGTGCCAGTAGTATCGACCCGGTTAACACTGAAGCTTTCTTT. Its protein is CASSIDPVNTEAFF.

The J gene is TRBJ1-1, the V gene TRBV27; D is possibly TRBD1 (6 bases). Trimming removed 0 bases at V and 0 bases at J, with 8 bases between. Per the germline V gene, CDR1 is MNHEY and CDR2 is SMNVEV (reference sequence). CDR3 size: 15 residues. The CDR3 nucleotides are TGTGCCAGCAGTTTATCCTCAGGGGTGAACACTGAAGCTTTCTTT. Amino acid sequence: CASSLSSGVNTEAFF.

In this sample, this clonotype turned up a few times. The CDR3 nucleotides read TGTGCCAGCAGCGGAACTGACACTGAAGCTTTCTTT. It encodes CASSGTDTEAFF. V is TRBV7-8 and J is TRBJ1-1; D uncertain. Looked up from germline, CDR1 is SGHVS and CDR2 is FQNEAQ. This CDR3 has 12 residues. V lost 5 bases and J 3 bases, leaving 7 bases between the germline ends.

The genes are TRBV6-2 or TRBV6-3 and TRBJ2-1, with D perhaps TRBD2 (5 bases). Trimming took off 2 bases at V and 3 bases at J, with 11 bases between the two ends. Germline V lookup: CDR1 MNHEY, CDR2 SVGEGT. The length of the CDR3 is 15 residues. CDR3 nucleotide sequence: TGTGCCAGCAGTTACGAGGGCAACTTCTACAATGAGCAGTTCTTC. Its translation is CASSYEGNFYNEQFF.

Turning to this clonotype: Possible read error: a much larger clone is one base away. The chain combines TRBV7-8 with TRBJ2-5; 7 bases align to TRBD1. The CDR3 has 16 residues. In germline, CDR1 is SGHVS, CDR2 FQNEAQ. CDR3 sequence: CACSLTEGAMTETQYF. The CDR3 DNA reads TGTGCCTGCAGCTTAACCGAGGGGGCAATGACGGAGACCCAGTACTTC.